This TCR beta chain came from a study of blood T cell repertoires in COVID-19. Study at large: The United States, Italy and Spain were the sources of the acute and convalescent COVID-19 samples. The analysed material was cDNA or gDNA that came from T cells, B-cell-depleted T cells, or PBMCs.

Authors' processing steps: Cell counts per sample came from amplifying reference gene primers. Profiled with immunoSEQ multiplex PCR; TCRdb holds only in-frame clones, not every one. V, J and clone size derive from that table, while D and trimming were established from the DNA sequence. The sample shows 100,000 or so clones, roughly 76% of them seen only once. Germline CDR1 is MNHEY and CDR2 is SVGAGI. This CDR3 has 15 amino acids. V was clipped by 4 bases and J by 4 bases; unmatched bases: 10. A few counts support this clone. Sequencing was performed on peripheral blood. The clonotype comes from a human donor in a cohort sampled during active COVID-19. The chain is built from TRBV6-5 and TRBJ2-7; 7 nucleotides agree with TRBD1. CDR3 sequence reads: CASSSSDRALYEQYF. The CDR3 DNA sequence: TGTGCCAGCAGTTCCTCAGACAGGGCGCTATACGAGCAGTACTTC.